Shown below are 8 T cell receptor beta chains from a single sample sequenced in a study of response to subunit inactivated influenza vaccine. TCRdb processed the RT-PCR reads anew with MiXCR; each CDR3 protein has one entry. The data contain roughly 790,000 distinct CDR3 sequences, around 20% of them singletons. The input for sequencing was PBMCs from blood, taken 5 to 6 days after vaccination. The receptors here all came from a man aged 50 to 59 who received an inactivated influenza vaccine.

The genes are TRBV5-1 and TRBJ2-5, with D maybe TRBD1 (6 bases). V dropped 4 bases and J dropped 7 bases, with 17 bases sitting between them. This CDR3 contains 14 residues. Germline CDR1 is SGHRS and CDR2 is YFSETQ. As DNA, the CDR3 is TGCGCCAGCAGCGTGGTGGGGGCACGTGGGACCCAGTACTTC. As protein: CASSVVGARGTQYF.

The rearrangement links TRBV12-3 or TRBV12-4 to TRBJ2-3; tentatively, D is TRBD2 (6 bases). Trimming removed 6 bases from V and 2 bases from J, with 15 bases in between. The CDR3 has 15 residues. The CDR3: CASSSLAGNTDTQYF. CDR3 bases: TGTGCCAGCAGCTCCCTCGCGGGGAACACAGATACGCAGTATTTT.

This chain connects TRBV20-1 to TRBJ1-4; maybe TRBD1 (5 bases). The CDR3 has 16 amino acids. Germline V gene sequence: CDR1 DFQATT, CDR2 SNEGSKA (reference sequence). Trimming left V 0 bases short and J 6 bases short, with 17 bases between. Here the CDR3 DNA reads TGCAGTGCTAGAGAAATCTCCATCCTGGGGCATGAAAAACTGTTTTTT. Translated: CSAREISILGHEKLFF.

This clonotype was observed a few times. The chain joins TRBV19 to TRBJ1-1; D ambiguous. V lost 5 bases and J lost 0, with 7 bases in between. Germline CDR1 LNHDA, CDR2 SQIVND (reference sequence). The CDR3 runs 13 residues. DNA of the CDR3: TGTGCCAGTAGTTCTAACATGAACACTGAAGCTTTCTTT. This gives the protein CASSSNMNTEAFF.

The rearrangement joins TRBV7-8 to TRBJ2-5; 8 bases line up with TRBD1. Germline V gene lookup returns CDR1 SGHVS and CDR2 FQNEAQ. V gave up 4 bases and J gave up 5 bases; unmatched junction bases: 6. CDR3 size: 14 residues. CDR3 protein: CASSYTGGRETQYF. The CDR3 DNA is TGTGCCAGCAGCTATACAGGGGGACGGGAGACCCAGTACTTC.

This clonotype was observed a handful of times. V is TRBV7-9 and J is TRBJ1-4; D perhaps matches TRBD1 (5 bases). This CDR3 has 16 amino acids. Germline lookup yields CDR1 SEHNR and CDR2 FQNEAQ (reference sequence). The V and J ends lost 2 bases and 4 bases respectively, with 14 bases between them. CDR3 DNA: TGTGCCAGCAGCTTATCCTACTTCGGGGGTAATGAAAAACTGTTTTTT. Its translation: CASSLSYFGGNEKLFF.

Here the CDR3 DNA reads TGTGCCAGCAGCCAGCCCTATAGAGATGGCTACACCTTC. Its translation is CASSQPYRDGYTF. This chain links TRBV12-3 or TRBV12-4 with TRBJ1-2; D gene unclear. The CDR3 has 13 amino acids. Trimming took 6 bases from V and 6 from J, leaving 14 bases between them.

The rearrangement joins TRBV18 to TRBJ2-7; 11 bases agree with TRBD2. The CDR3 contains 15 residues. J was trimmed by 4 bases and V by 3 bases; bases with no gene match: 5. Germline loops: CDR1 KGHSH, CDR2 LQKENI. The DNA for the CDR3 is TGTGCCAGCTCACCTACCGGGACTAGCGGTTACGAGCAGTACTTC. Translating gives CASSPTGTSGYEQYF.